The 18 T cell receptor beta chains reported below all come from one sample, sequenced in a study of T cell responses to AZD1222 COVID-19 vaccine. Generated by immunoSEQ multiplex PCR, the TCRdb table keeps only in-frame clones and is missing some. The data contain roughly 80,000 clones, around nine tenths of them singletons. Material: peripheral blood, obtained 28 days after the second AZD1222 dose. The receptors stem from an adult who received the AZD1222 COVID-19 vaccine.

The chain links TRBV2 to TRBJ2-1; TRBD1 is a possible D gene (5 bases). This CDR3 contains 14 residues. Looked up from germline, CDR1 is SNHLY and CDR2 is FYNNEI. Trimming took 3 bases from V and 4 from J, leaving 10 bases between them. The CDR3 bases are TGTGCCAGCAGTGACCAGGGTACATACAATGAGCAGTTCTTC. This translates into CASSDQGTYNEQFF.

The CDR3 DNA reads TGCGCCAGCAGCTTGGTGGTAGCGGGGATTTCCTACGAGCAGTACTTC. Its translation is CASSLVVAGISYEQYF. V usage is TRBV5-1 and J usage is TRBJ2-7; 8 nucleotides align to TRBD2. The CDR3 loop spans 16 amino acids. CDR1 is SGHRS, CDR2 YFSETQ, per germline. V gave up 0 bases and J gave up 1 base; unmatched junction bases: 6.

The V call is TRBV6-2 or TRBV6-3, the J call TRBJ1-5, with 12 bases aligning to TRBD1. With V trimmed by 5 bases and J by 2 bases, 10 bases remained unmatched. The CDR3 consists of 18 residues. Germline CDR1 MNHEY, CDR2 SVGEGT. The CDR3 bases are TGTGCCAGCAGTACCCGGGACAGGGGGCGCCCGGGCAATCAGCCCCAGCATTTT. Its protein product is CASSTRDRGRPGNQPQHF.

The V and J genes are TRBV5-1 and TRBJ2-5, with 11 bases matching TRBD2. Germline V CDR1 and CDR2: SGHRS, YFSETQ. This CDR3 region has 14 residues. The V gene end was trimmed by 4 bases and the J gene end by 3 bases; junction bases not matched to a gene: 2. The CDR3 region has the DNA TGCGCCAGCAGCCCGACTAGCGGGGAAGAGACCCAGTACTTC. Amino acid sequence: CASSPTSGEETQYF.

This chain links TRBV2 with TRBJ2-5; 7 nucleotides line up with TRBD2. CDR3 size: 16 residues. Germline-derived CDR1 and CDR2 are SNHLY and FYNNEI. The V segment lost 6 bases and the J segment 0 bases; nucleotides outside the gene matches: 10. CDR3 DNA: TGTGCCAGCAGGGTATCTAGCGGTTGGTACCAAGAGACCCAGTACTTC. This encodes CASRVSSGWYQETQYF.

This clone appeared once. The gene calls are TRBV6-4 and TRBJ2-3, with TRBD2 as a possible D gene (5 bases). The V end lost 0 bases, the J end lost 3 bases, and 13 bases lay between the germline ends. CDR3 length: 16 residues. Germline CDR1 reads MRHNA; CDR2 reads SNTAGT. For the CDR3, the DNA is TGTGCCAGCAGTGACTCGGCGGGTCGGAGTACAGATACGCAGTATTTT. Amino acid sequence: CASSDSAGRSTDTQYF.

V usage is TRBV25-1 and J usage is TRBJ2-2; a weak D match, TRBD1 (6 bases). The V and J ends lost 5 bases and 0 bases respectively, with 10 bases between them. The CDR3 contains 15 residues. From germline, CDR1 is MGHDK and CDR2 SYGVNS. In DNA form, the CDR3 reads TGTGCCAGCAGTAAGGACAGCTCGAACACCGGGGAGCTGTTTTTT. Its protein is CASSKDSSNTGELFF.

The rearrangement links TRBV5-6 to TRBJ1-2, with D perhaps matching TRBD1 (6 bases). V lost 5 bases to trimming and J lost 4 bases, with 15 bases between them. This CDR3 contains 14 residues. Germline assignment: CDR1 SGHDT and CDR2 YYEEEE. CDR3 sequence reads: CASSTREGGYGYTF. DNA for the CDR3: TGTGCCAGCAGTACCAGGGAAGGGGGCTATGGCTACACCTTC.

The CDR3 DNA is TGTGCCAGCAGCGCCCTATCCGTCGTGACAGGGGAAGGTGGCTACACCTTC. This codes for CASSALSVVTGEGGYTF. The chain joins TRBV11-2 to TRBJ1-2; TRBD1 aligns across 8 bases. The CDR3 contains 17 residues. CDR1 is SGHAT and CDR2 is FQNNGV in the germline V gene. V lost 5 bases to trimming and J lost 7 bases; unmatched junction nucleotides: 18.

This clone occurred a few times. The rearrangement joins TRBV7-3 to TRBJ2-1, with TRBD1 matching over 10 bases. With 4 bases clipped from V and 4 bases from J, the junction kept 10 bases outside the gene matches. The CDR3 loop spans 17 amino acids. Germline V CDR1 and CDR2: SGHTA, FQGTGA. The CDR3 DNA is TGTGCCAGCAGCTACCGCGCCGGGACAGGGGCTTACAATGAGCAGTTCTTC. Translation: CASSYRAGTGAYNEQFF.

The rearrangement uses TRBV6-1 and TRBJ2-7, with TRBD1 matching 7 bases. J gave up 2 bases and V 3 bases, and 4 bases lay outside the gene matches. This CDR3 spans 14 amino acids. The germline V gene encodes CDR1 MNHNS and CDR2 SASEGT. The CDR3 sequence: CASSDRQGAYEQYF. The CDR3 DNA is TGTGCCAGCAGTGACCGTCAGGGGGCCTACGAGCAGTACTTC.

The chain has TRBV29-1 and TRBJ1-5; TRBD1 matches 8 bases. The CDR3 covers 16 residues. Germline V CDR1 and CDR2: SQVTM, ANQGSEA. With 4 bases clipped from V and 4 bases from J, the junction kept 12 bases outside the gene matches. Written as DNA, the CDR3 is TGCAGCGTTGTAGGGTCCCCAGGGGGCGTTAATCAGCCCCAGCATTTT. Protein sequence: CSVVGSPGGVNQPQHF.

This clone occurred once. This chain links TRBV11-3 with TRBJ1-3; D is undetermined. The germline CDR1 and CDR2 sequences are SGHNT and YENEEA. The CDR3 length is 17 residues. The V and J ends lost 1 base and 1 base respectively, with 14 bases between them. The CDR3 protein is CASSLARRHFSGNTIYF. The CDR3 DNA reads TGTGCCAGCAGCTTAGCCCGACGGCATTTTTCTGGAAACACCATATATTTT.

This clone was observed a few times. V and J are TRBV6-1 and TRBJ1-2; tentative D call: TRBD1 (6 bases). The CDR3 is made up of 16 amino acids. V lost 4 bases and J 4 bases, leaving 19 bases between the germline ends. CDR1 and CDR2 (germline): MNHNS, SASEGT. The CDR3 loop is CASSASFRGLTYGYTF. CDR3 in DNA: TGTGCCAGCAGTGCCTCCTTCAGGGGCTTGACCTATGGCTACACCTTC.

The chain is built from TRBV7-8 and TRBJ2-2; no clear D. Germline-derived CDR1 and CDR2 are SGHVS and FQNEAQ. The ends were cut back, 5 bases at V and 0 bases at J, with 10 bases in the middle. The CDR3 is 15 amino acids. The CDR3 nucleotides read TGTGCCAGCAGCCCGACACTTTCGAACACCGGGGAGCTGTTTTTT. This codes for CASSPTLSNTGELFF.

This clone occurred once. The chain links TRBV11-3 to TRBJ2-3; 8 nucleotides match TRBD1. CDR1 and CDR2 from the germline V gene are SGHNT and YENEEA. The trim removed 5 bases at V and 2 bases at J, leaving 9 bases unmatched. The CDR3 is made up of 16 amino acids. CDR3 amino acids: CASSPLGTGLTDTQYF. Here the CDR3 DNA reads TGTGCCAGCAGCCCACTAGGGACAGGCCTCACAGATACGCAGTATTTT.

The chain links TRBV2 to TRBJ1-2, with D perhaps matching TRBD1 (5 bases). Germline V gene lookup returns CDR1 SNHLY and CDR2 FYNNEI. This CDR3 contains 13 residues. Trimming removed 7 bases from V and 3 bases from J, with 12 bases in between. The CDR3 reads CASTGDSDYGYTF. In DNA form, the CDR3 reads TGTGCCAGCACGGGGGACTCTGACTATGGCTACACCTTC.

This chain joins TRBV6-5 and TRBJ1-3; D remains ambiguous. V lost 3 bases and J 4 bases, leaving 13 bases between the germline ends. The CDR3 is made up of 15 amino acids. Germline CDR1 and CDR2: MNHEY and SVGAGI. CDR3 sequence reads: CASSYPRSPGNTIYF. The CDR3 region has the DNA TGTGCCAGCAGTTATCCCCGATCCCCCGGAAACACCATATATTTT.